The 16 T cell receptor beta chains presented below share a single source sample, sequenced in a study of persistence of HIV-infected CD4 T cells. This was the immunoSEQ version 4 assay in survey mode. Sequenced by immunoSEQ multiplex PCR; TCRdb stores in-frame clones only, minus some. Of more than 35,000 clones listed, 90% to 95% are singletons. Which antigens these TCRs recognize remains unknown. Nonspecific anti-CD3/anti-CD28 bead stimulation represents the broad CD4+ T cell repertoire. Sorting selected CD4+ T cells upregulating both CD40 ligand and CD69. The starting material was CD4+ T cells sorted from PBMCs after roughly 18-hour stimulation, obtained from a patient who received antiretroviral therapy. Source of these receptors: an adult man with HIV who was CMV-seropositive.

The chain has TRBV3-1 (or the pseudogene TRBV3-2) and TRBJ1-5; no firm D call. From germline, CDR1 is LGHDT and CDR2 YNNKEL (reference sequence). The CDR3 loop spans 12 amino acids. Deletions cut 0 bases from V and 3 bases from J, with 0 bases between. The CDR3 spells CASSQDNQPQHF. The DNA for the CDR3 is TGTGCCAGCAGCCAAGACAATCAGCCCCAGCATTTT.

The chain uses TRBV5-4 and TRBJ1-5; 9 bases line up with TRBD1. The CDR3 length is 14 residues. Germline CDR1 and CDR2: SGHNT and YYREEE (reference sequence). V dropped 4 bases and J dropped 4; count of bases not matched to a gene: 3. CDR3 sequence (DNA): TGTGCCAGCAGCCGGGACAGGGAAAATCAGCCCCAGCATTTT. Translation gives CASSRDRENQPQHF.

V and J are TRBV19 and TRBJ1-4, with 8 bases that match TRBD1. CDR3 length: 16 amino acids. Germline V gene sequence: CDR1 LNHDA, CDR2 SQIVND (reference sequence). V lost 5 bases to trimming and J lost 6 bases; unmatched junction nucleotides: 11. CDR3 sequence reads: CASSSETGVVYEKLFF. CDR3 sequence (DNA): TGTGCCAGTAGTTCAGAGACAGGGGTTGTGTATGAAAAACTGTTTTTT.

This chain uses TRBV5-1 with TRBJ1-6; no clear D. Trimming took 0 bases from V and 9 from J, leaving 13 bases between them. CDR3 size: 15 residues. Germline assignment: CDR1 SGHRS and CDR2 YFSETQ. The CDR3 loop reads CASSLELGRSSPLHF. The CDR3 DNA reads TGCGCCAGCAGCTTGGAGCTAGGGAGGAGTTCACCCCTCCACTTT.

The J gene is TRBJ1-4, the V gene TRBV5-1; D is possibly TRBD1 (5 bases). V lost 0 bases and J 7 bases, leaving 10 bases between the germline ends. From germline, CDR1 is SGHRS and CDR2 YFSETQ. CDR3 size: 14 residues. For the CDR3, the DNA is TGCGCCAGCAGCTTGGTGAGACAGCCTGAAAAACTGTTTTTT. Protein: CASSLVRQPEKLFF.

The chain has TRBV7-2 and TRBJ2-1; weak D call: TRBD2 (6 bases). Per the germline V gene, CDR1 is SGHTA and CDR2 is FQGNSA. This CDR3 is 15 amino acids long. V was pared by 4 bases and J by 8 bases, with 18 bases between. The CDR3 DNA follows: TGTGCCAGCAGCTCCTATGGGGGAGGCCTCCATGAGCAGTTCTTC. Protein sequence: CASSSYGGGLHEQFF.

This rearrangement joins TRBV27 to TRBJ2-7; D call uncertain. The CDR3 spans 15 residues. CDR1 is MNHEY and CDR2 is SMNVEV in the germline V gene (reference sequence). Trimming shortened V by 3 bases and J by 5 bases, and 17 bases separated the two germline ends. As DNA, the CDR3 is TGTGCCAGCAGTTTGGTTGACCCCGCTCCCCACGAGCAGTACTTC. It codes for CASSLVDPAPHEQYF.

The genes are TRBV24-1 and TRBJ2-1; D might be TRBD2 (7 bases). Germline values: CDR1 KGHDR, CDR2 SFDVKD. Trimming took off 0 bases at V and 3 bases at J, with 11 bases between the two ends. CDR3 size: 16 residues. The CDR3 region is CATSDLTGGNYNEQFF. The CDR3 nucleotides read TGTGCCACCAGTGATTTGACGGGGGGCAACTACAATGAGCAGTTCTTC.

The chain carries TRBV19 and TRBJ2-4; D not resolved. Germline V gene lookup returns CDR1 LNHDA and CDR2 SQIVND (reference sequence). V lost 5 bases and J lost 0, with 11 bases in between. The CDR3 is 15 residues long. CDR3 coding DNA: TGTGCCAGTAGTCTCTCGCCCTTAGCCAAAAACATTCAGTACTTC. As protein: CASSLSPLAKNIQYF. Using reference TRBV19 and TRBJ2-4 for the parts outside the CDR3, the full variable domain is DGGITQSPKYLFRKEGQNVTLSCEQNLNHDAMYWYRQDPGQGLRLIYYSQIVNDFQKGDIAEGYSVSREKKESFPLTVTSAQKNPTAFYLCASSLSPLAKNIQYFGAGTRLSVL.

The chain carries TRBV6-5 and TRBJ2-1; D is uncertain. The CDR3 is 13 residues long. Germline CDR1 MNHEY, CDR2 SVGAGI. V lost 6 bases and J lost 7, with 13 bases in between. CDR3 in DNA: TGTGCCAGCAGCCTAGACTTATTGAATGAGCAGTTCTTC. Its translation is CASSLDLLNEQFF.

J is TRBJ2-7 and V is TRBV5-4; 7 positions match TRBD1. Germline-derived CDR1 and CDR2 are SGHNT and YYREEE (reference sequence). The CDR3 totals 14 residues. J was trimmed by 2 bases and V by 4 bases; bases with no gene match: 6. The CDR3 DNA sequence: TGTGCCAGCAGCATAATGACAGGGCCCTACGAGCAGTACTTC. Amino acids: CASSIMTGPYEQYF.

This chain joins TRBV29-1 and TRBJ1-4, with 7 bases that match TRBD1. Per the germline V gene, CDR1 is SQVTM and CDR2 is ANQGSEA. The V segment lost 6 bases and the J segment 4 bases; nucleotides outside the gene matches: 8. The CDR3 is 14 amino acids. CDR3 sequence reads: CSVLDRVDNEKLFF. CDR3 coding DNA: TGCAGCGTGCTCGACAGGGTTGATAATGAAAAACTGTTTTTT.

The chain links TRBV28 to TRBJ1-5; 8 positions agree with TRBD1. Looked up from germline, CDR1 is MDHEN and CDR2 is SYDVKM. The CDR3 has 15 residues. J was trimmed by 4 bases and V by 2 bases; bases with no gene match: 4. The CDR3 loop is CASSLQGAPNQPQHF. The DNA of the CDR3 is TGTGCCAGCAGTTTACAGGGGGCCCCAAATCAGCCCCAGCATTTT.

J is TRBJ2-3 and V is TRBV9, with TRBD2 identical over 9 bases. CDR3 length: 17 residues. V shed 0 bases, J shed 0 bases, and the junction held 5 bases outside the gene matches. Germline V lookup: CDR1 SGDLS, CDR2 YYNGEE. The CDR3 DNA sequence: TGTGCCAGCAGCGTAGGGGTAGCGGGGGCCAGCACAGATACGCAGTATTTT. Translating it yields CASSVGVAGASTDTQYF.

The chain recombines TRBV2 with TRBJ1-5, with D tentatively TRBD1 (5 bases). CDR1 and CDR2 (germline): SNHLY, FYNNEI. V was shortened by 4 bases and J by 6 bases, with 13 bases between the two germline ends. CDR3 size: 14 residues. The CDR3 DNA reads TGTGCCAGCAGTGGGCAGGGCAACGGTCAGCCCCAGCATTTT. This translates into CASSGQGNGQPQHF. Using reference TRBV2 and TRBJ1-5 for the parts outside the CDR3, the full variable domain is EPEVTQTPSHQVTQMGQEVILRCVPISNHLYFYWYRQILGQKVEFLVSFYNNEISEKSEIFDDQFSVERPDGSNFTLKIRSTKLEDSAMYFCASSGQGNGQPQHFGDGTRLSIL.

The chain combines TRBV7-9 with TRBJ2-1; 11 positions match TRBD2. Trimming took 2 bases from V and 5 from J; bases not matched to a gene: 2. The CDR3 sequence is 15 residues long. Germline V gene lookup returns CDR1 SEHNR and CDR2 FQNEAQ (reference sequence). This CDR3 reads CASSLLAGGNNEQFF. The CDR3 DNA follows: TGTGCCAGCAGCTTATTAGCGGGGGGGAACAATGAGCAGTTCTTC.